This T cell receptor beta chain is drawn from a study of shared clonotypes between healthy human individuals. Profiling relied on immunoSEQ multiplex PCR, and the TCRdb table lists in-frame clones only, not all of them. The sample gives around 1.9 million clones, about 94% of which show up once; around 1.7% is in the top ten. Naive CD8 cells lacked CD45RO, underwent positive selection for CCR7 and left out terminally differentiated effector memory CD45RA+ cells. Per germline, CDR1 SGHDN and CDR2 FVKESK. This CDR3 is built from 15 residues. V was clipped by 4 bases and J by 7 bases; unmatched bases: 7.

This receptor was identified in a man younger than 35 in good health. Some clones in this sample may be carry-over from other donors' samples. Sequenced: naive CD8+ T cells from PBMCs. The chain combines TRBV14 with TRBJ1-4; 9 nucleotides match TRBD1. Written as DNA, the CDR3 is TGTGCCAGCAGCCTGCATAACAGGGGGCTTGAAAAACTGTTTTTT. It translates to CASSLHNRGLEKLFF.